These T cell receptor beta chains were read from a single sample in a study of shared clonotypes between healthy human individuals. Sequencing was performed with immunoSEQ multiplex PCR; in TCRdb, only in-frame clones are kept and a portion is missing. Here the sample spans millions of clones, about 92% being singletons. The sequencing sample was made of naive CD8+ T cells from PBMCs. All receptors come from a man aged 18-30 years in good health. Some clones in this sample may be carry-over from other donors' samples. Both conserved end residues are part of each CDR3. Fields, in order: J gene, D gene, clone size, V gene, CDR3 protein, CDR3 DNA. A D gene is named only where the DNA matches it firmly. Expanded clones are given a class, and other clones once, few, many or no size at all.

J: TRBJ1-5
D: .
size: .
V: TRBV4-1
CDR3: CASSQVQGQPQHF
DNA: TGCGCCAGCAGCCAAGTGCAGGGTCAGCCCCAGCATTTT

J: TRBJ2-7
D: TRBD2
size: .
V: TRBV2
CDR3: CASSNYGTTPTYEQYF
DNA: TGTGCCAGCAGTAACTACGGGACTACACCGACCTACGAGCAGTACTTC

J: TRBJ2-3
D: .
size: once
V: TRBV4-1
CDR3: CASSLRRSTDTQYF
DNA: TGCGCCAGCAGCCTACGACGGAGCACAGATACGCAGTATTTT

J: TRBJ2-5
D: .
size: .
V: TRBV4-1
CDR3: CASSQNKLEGQETQYF
DNA: TGCGCCAGCAGCCAGAACAAGTTAGAGGGCCAAGAGACCCAGTACTTC

J: TRBJ2-5
D: .
size: .
V: TRBV7-9
CDR3: CASSPRGMQETQYF
DNA: TGTGCCAGCAGCCCCCGGGGTATGCAAGAGACCCAGTACTTC

J: TRBJ1-2
D: .
size: .
V: TRBV10-3
CDR3: CAISAGGLSYGYTF
DNA: TGTGCCATCAGTGCCGGGGGCCTTAGCTATGGCTACACCTTC

J: TRBJ2-1
D: .
size: .
V: TRBV15
CDR3: CATSRVVVSYNEQFF
DNA: TGTGCCACCAGCCGAGTGGTTGTCTCCTACAATGAGCAGTTCTTC

J: TRBJ1-5
D: TRBD1
size: .
V: TRBV10-3
CDR3: CAISESSGGSQPQHF
DNA: TGTGCCATCAGTGAGTCTTCAGGGGGCAGTCAGCCCCAGCATTTT

J: TRBJ2-2
D: .
size: .
V: TRBV19
CDR3: CASSIRVPTGELFF
DNA: TGTGCCAGTAGTATACGGGTGCCCACCGGGGAGCTGTTTTTT

J: TRBJ2-3
D: TRBD2
size: .
V: TRBV4-1
CDR3: CASSQDRTSGRWNTQYF
DNA: TGCGCCAGCAGCCAAGATCGAACTAGCGGGAGGTGGAATACGCAGTATTTT

J: TRBJ2-1
D: TRBD1
size: .
V: TRBV13
CDR3: CASSLEQGRNEQFF
DNA: TGTGCCAGCAGCTTGGAACAGGGGCGAAATGAGCAGTTCTTC

J: TRBJ2-1
D: .
size: .
V: TRBV16
CDR3: CASSQVRSSYNEQFF
DNA: TGTGCCAGCAGCCAAGTCAGGAGCTCCTACAATGAGCAGTTCTTC

J: TRBJ1-1
D: .
size: .
V: TRBV27
CDR3: CASSLSVSTEAFF
DNA: TGTGCCAGCAGTTTATCCGTTAGCACTGAAGCTTTCTTT

J: TRBJ2-1
D: .
size: .
V: TRBV4-1
CDR3: CASSDRQAGYNEQFF
DNA: TGCGCCAGCAGCGACCGACAGGCAGGCTACAATGAGCAGTTCTTC

J: TRBJ2-7
D: TRBD2
size: .
V: TRBV9
CDR3: CASSAGLAGDYEQYF
DNA: TGTGCCAGCAGCGCCGGACTAGCGGGAGACTACGAGCAGTACTTC

J: TRBJ2-3
D: .
size: .
V: TRBV4-1
CDR3: CASSQDDSPSTDTQYF
DNA: TGCGCCAGCAGCCAAGATGACAGTCCCAGCACAGATACGCAGTATTTT

J: TRBJ1-5
D: .
size: .
V: TRBV28
CDR3: CASSSQTNDIWGAGQPQHF
DNA: TGTGCCAGCAGTTCTCAAACTAACGACATATGGGGCGCGGGACAGCCCCAGCATTTT

J: TRBJ2-1
D: .
size: .
V: TRBV5-1
CDR3: CASSLEWGREQFF
DNA: TGCGCCAGCAGCTTGGAGTGGGGACGTGAGCAGTTCTTC

J: TRBJ2-2
D: TRBD2
size: .
V: TRBV7-6
CDR3: CASSSSGRAGELFF
DNA: TGTGCCAGCAGCTCTAGCGGGAGGGCCGGGGAGCTGTTTTTT

J: TRBJ2-2
D: TRBD1
size: .
V: TRBV19
CDR3: CASSKPTGFAGELFF
DNA: TGTGCCAGTAGCAAACCGACAGGGTTCGCCGGGGAGCTGTTTTTT

J: TRBJ2-7
D: TRBD1
size: .
V: TRBV11-2
CDR3: CASSLSRGLSEQYF
DNA: TGTGCCAGCAGCTTGTCCAGGGGGCTAAGTGAGCAGTACTTC

J: TRBJ1-1
D: TRBD1
size: once
V: TRBV27
CDR3: CASRTGRGTEAFF
DNA: TGTGCCAGCCGGACAGGGCGAGGGACTGAAGCTTTCTTT

J: TRBJ2-1
D: .
size: .
V: TRBV11-2
CDR3: CASSSSRSSYNEQFF
DNA: TGTGCCAGCAGCTCCTCCAGGAGCTCCTACAATGAGCAGTTCTTC

J: TRBJ1-3
D: .
size: once
V: TRBV29-1
CDR3: CSVEWQANTIYF
DNA: TGCAGCGTTGAGTGGCAGGCAAACACCATATATTTT

J: TRBJ1-2
D: .
size: .
V: TRBV27
CDR3: CASSPSVRDPRNGYTF
DNA: TGTGCCAGCAGTCCATCGGTCAGGGACCCTCGGAATGGCTACACCTTC

J: TRBJ2-2
D: TRBD2
size: .
V: TRBV10-2
CDR3: CASTPLAGTAGELFF
DNA: TGCGCCAGCACCCCCCTAGCGGGCACGGCCGGGGAGCTGTTTTTT

J: TRBJ2-7
D: .
size: .
V: TRBV14
CDR3: CASSATSSYEQYF
DNA: TGTGCCAGCAGCGCTACCTCCTCCTACGAGCAGTACTTC

J: TRBJ2-1
D: .
size: .
V: TRBV7-7
CDR3: CASSLALGDSYNEQFF
DNA: TGTGCCAGCAGCTTAGCCCTAGGTGACTCCTACAATGAGCAGTTCTTC

J: TRBJ2-2
D: .
size: .
V: TRBV15
CDR3: CATSRDRFYGSRTGELFF
DNA: TGTGCCACCAGCAGAGATAGATTCTATGGGAGTAGGACCGGGGAGCTGTTTTTT

J: TRBJ1-4
D: .
size: .
V: TRBV4-3
CDR3: CASSQASRLEKLFF
DNA: TGCGCCAGCAGCCAAGCTTCAAGGCTCGAAAAACTGTTTTTT

J: TRBJ2-2
D: .
size: .
V: TRBV27
CDR3: CASSPRPSNTGELFF
DNA: TGTGCCAGCAGTCCTAGGCCATCCAACACCGGGGAGCTGTTTTTT

J: TRBJ2-7
D: TRBD1
size: .
V: TRBV27
CDR3: CASSTIGQGVHEQYF
DNA: TGTGCCAGCAGTACAATAGGGCAGGGGGTCCACGAGCAGTACTTC

J: TRBJ2-2
D: .
size: once
V: TRBV4-1
CDR3: CASSQTLRPGELFF
DNA: TGCGCCAGCAGCCAGACCCTAAGGCCCGGGGAGCTGTTTTTT

J: TRBJ2-7
D: .
size: .
V: TRBV30
CDR3: CAWSGGTATLSYEQYF
DNA: TGTGCCTGGAGTGGTGGAACAGCAACCTTATCCTACGAGCAGTACTTC

J: TRBJ2-1
D: .
size: .
V: TRBV6-5
CDR3: CASIKHRGSHEQFF
DNA: TGTGCCAGCATCAAACACCGGGGTTCCCATGAGCAGTTCTTC

J: TRBJ1-2
D: .
size: .
V: TRBV4-3
CDR3: CASGLVGAGGYTF
DNA: TGCGCCAGCGGGCTGGTGGGGGCCGGCGGCTACACCTTC

J: TRBJ2-7
D: .
size: .
V: TRBV4-3
CDR3: CASSQLEGESPYEQYF
DNA: TGCGCCAGCAGCCAATTAGAAGGGGAGTCCCCCTACGAGCAGTACTTC

J: TRBJ2-7
D: .
size: .
V: TRBV7-8
CDR3: CASSLWSRQDYEQYF
DNA: TGTGCCAGCAGCTTATGGTCACGCCAAGACTACGAGCAGTACTTC

J: TRBJ2-5
D: .
size: few
V: TRBV2
CDR3: CASSEFGQLQETQYF
DNA: TGTGCCAGCAGTGAATTTGGGCAGCTCCAAGAGACCCAGTACTTC

J: TRBJ2-7
D: .
size: .
V: TRBV29-1
CDR3: CSVGKVFPYEQYF
DNA: TGCAGCGTTGGGAAGGTTTTCCCGTACGAGCAGTACTTC

J: TRBJ2-7
D: .
size: .
V: TRBV7-8
CDR3: CASSLVSPRQATYEQYF
DNA: TGTGCCAGCAGCTTAGTGTCCCCCCGACAGGCAACCTACGAGCAGTACTTC

J: TRBJ2-1
D: .
size: .
V: TRBV5-1
CDR3: CASRPGDGSYNEQFF
DNA: TGCGCCAGCCGACCTGGGGACGGCTCCTACAATGAGCAGTTCTTC

J: TRBJ2-7
D: TRBD1
size: .
V: TRBV4-1
CDR3: CASSLGTAYEQYF
DNA: TGCGCCAGCAGCCTTGGGACAGCCTACGAGCAGTACTTC

J: TRBJ2-1
D: TRBD1
size: .
V: TRBV19
CDR3: CASSTDRVSYNEQFF
DNA: TGTGCCAGTAGTACGGACAGGGTGTCCTACAATGAGCAGTTCTTC

J: TRBJ2-7
D: TRBD2
size: .
V: TRBV9
CDR3: CASSVEGLAEPYEQYF
DNA: TGTGCCAGCAGCGTAGAGGGACTAGCGGAACCCTACGAGCAGTACTTC

J: TRBJ2-1
D: TRBD2
size: .
V: TRBV7-8
CDR3: CASSLSPSGSLGDNEQFF
DNA: TGTGCCAGCAGCTTATCCCCTAGCGGGAGTTTAGGGGACAATGAGCAGTTCTTC

J: TRBJ2-3
D: TRBD2
size: .
V: TRBV9
CDR3: CASSTGLAGADTQYF
DNA: TGTGCCAGCAGCACGGGACTAGCGGGAGCAGATACGCAGTATTTT

J: TRBJ2-3
D: .
size: .
V: TRBV28
CDR3: CASSAGSTDTQYF
DNA: TGTGCCAGCAGCGCCGGTAGCACAGATACGCAGTATTTT

J: TRBJ2-2
D: .
size: .
V: TRBV27
CDR3: CASSLLASGELFF
DNA: TGTGCCAGCAGTTTATTAGCTTCTGGGGAGCTGTTTTTT

J: TRBJ2-2
D: .
size: .
V: TRBV7-6
CDR3: CASSFSLSRGGDTGELFF
DNA: TGTGCCAGCAGTTTCTCCCTTTCGAGGGGCGGGGATACCGGGGAGCTGTTTTTT

J: TRBJ2-2
D: .
size: .
V: TRBV9
CDR3: CASSVGGSSHGELFF
DNA: TGTGCCAGCAGCGTAGGGGGTAGTTCCCACGGGGAGCTGTTTTTT

J: TRBJ2-7
D: .
size: .
V: TRBV5-6
CDR3: CASSLPGTYEQYF
DNA: TGTGCCAGCAGCTTGCCGGGAACCTACGAGCAGTACTTC

J: TRBJ2-2
D: .
size: .
V: TRBV7-8
CDR3: CASSFTAGYTGELFF
DNA: TGTGCCAGCAGCTTTACAGCAGGTTACACCGGGGAGCTGTTTTTT